The entry that follows covers one TCR beta chain sequence. As handled by the study authors: Amplifying reference gene primers gave estimates of nucleated cell counts. Some clones are missing from TCRdb's copy, which holds only in-frame ones; the method was immunoSEQ multiplex PCR. The V and J calls and the clone size are those of that table, but D and trimming were determined from the DNA. The repertoire consists of 200,000 to 300,000 clones, with roughly 86% occurring once and the leading ten covering around 2.5%. Trimming took off 1 base at V and 8 bases at J, with 8 bases between the two ends. This CDR3 has 12 amino acids. Germline CDR1 and CDR2: MNHNS and SASEGT. This specimen comes from a study of blood T cell repertoires in COVID-19. Overall study: Sample material is recorded as cDNA or gDNA derived from T cells, B-cell-depleted T cells, or PBMCs.

The receptor comes from a woman aged 45-59 years with acute or convalescent COVID-19. The chain combines TRBV6-1 with TRBJ1-1; TRBD1 is a possible D gene (5 bases). Input material: peripheral blood. The CDR3 bases are TGTGCCAGCAGTGAAGGGACAACCGAAGCTTTCTTT. As protein: CASSEGTTEAFF.